The clone carrying this T cell receptor (beta chain) was found a few times. The target antigen is unknown. The data belong to a study of T cell responses to AZD1222 COVID-19 vaccine. Study-wide points: Baseline serostatus was positive in only a handful of AZD1222 recipients.

The protocol was immunoSEQ multiplex PCR, while the TCRdb copy is restricted to in-frame clones and leaves out a portion. The table has 100,000 to 150,000 clones, about 87% seen once; the top ten hold roughly 4.5%. Germline CDR1 and CDR2: SEHNR and FQNEAQ (reference sequence). There are 13 residues in the CDR3. Trimming pared 5 bases from V and 4 bases from J, leaving 8 bases between. Sequences were derived from peripheral blood, sampled on day 0 of AZD1222 vaccination. This receptor was taken from an adult in good health. The gene calls are TRBV7-9 and TRBJ2-2; perhaps TRBD1 as D (5 bases). The CDR3 region has the DNA TGTGCCAGCAGCCGACAGCTCACCGGGGAGCTGTTTTTT. The encoded protein is CASSRQLTGELFF.